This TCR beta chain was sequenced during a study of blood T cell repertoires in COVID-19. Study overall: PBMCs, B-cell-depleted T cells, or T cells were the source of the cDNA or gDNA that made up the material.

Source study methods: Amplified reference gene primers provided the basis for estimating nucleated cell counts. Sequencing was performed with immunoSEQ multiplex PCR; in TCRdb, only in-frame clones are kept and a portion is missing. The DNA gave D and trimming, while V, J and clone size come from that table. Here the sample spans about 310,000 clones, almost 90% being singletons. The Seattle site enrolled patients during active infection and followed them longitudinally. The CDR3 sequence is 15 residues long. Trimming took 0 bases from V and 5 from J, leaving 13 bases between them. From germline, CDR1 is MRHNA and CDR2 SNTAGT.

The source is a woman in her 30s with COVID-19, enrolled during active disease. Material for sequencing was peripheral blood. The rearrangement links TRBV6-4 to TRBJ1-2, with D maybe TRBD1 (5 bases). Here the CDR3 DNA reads TGTGCCAGCAGTGACTCCCCAGGGTCCGTATATGGCTACACCTTC. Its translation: CASSDSPGSVYGYTF.